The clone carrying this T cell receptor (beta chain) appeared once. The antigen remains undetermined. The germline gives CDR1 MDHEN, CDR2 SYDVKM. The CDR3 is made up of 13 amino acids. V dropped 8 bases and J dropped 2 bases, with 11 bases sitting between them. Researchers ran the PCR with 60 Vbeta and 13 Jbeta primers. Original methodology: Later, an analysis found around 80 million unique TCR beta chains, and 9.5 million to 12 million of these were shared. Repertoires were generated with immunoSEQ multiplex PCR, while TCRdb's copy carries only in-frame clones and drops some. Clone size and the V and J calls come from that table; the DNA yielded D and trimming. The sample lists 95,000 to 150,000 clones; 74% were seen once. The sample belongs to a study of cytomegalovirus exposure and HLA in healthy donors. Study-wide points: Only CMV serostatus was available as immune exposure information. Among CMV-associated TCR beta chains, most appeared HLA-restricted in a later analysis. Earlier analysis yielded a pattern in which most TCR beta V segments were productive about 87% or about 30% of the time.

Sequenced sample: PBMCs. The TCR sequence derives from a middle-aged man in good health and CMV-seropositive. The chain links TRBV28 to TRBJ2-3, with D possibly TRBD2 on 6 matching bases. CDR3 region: CASLAPITDTQYF. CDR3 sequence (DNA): TGTGCCAGCCTAGCGCCTATCACAGATACGCAGTATTTT.